A single sample is the source of the 27 T cell receptor beta chains below, sequenced in a study of OX40 agonist ivuxolimab in advanced cancers. The assay was immunoSEQ multiplex PCR, and TCRdb's table has in-frame clones only and misses some. The repertoire holds about 70,000 clones, with approximately 88% as singletons. The material was CD4+ or CD8+ T cells sorted from blood, obtained in a trial of the OX40 agonist ivuxolimab. These receptors came from an adult with an advanced solid tumor such as melanoma, head and neck, liver or kidney cancer.

The genes are TRBV29-1 and TRBJ2-1; weak D call: TRBD2 (6 bases). Germline V gene data show CDR1 as SQVTM and CDR2 as ANQGSEA. V shed 3 bases and J shed 4 bases, with 13 bases lying between them. The CDR3 is 14 residues long. CDR3 nucleotides: TGCAGCGTTGAGGCCGGGAGTTTATACAATGAGCAGTTCTTC. This gives the protein CSVEAGSLYNEQFF.

The chain is built from TRBV7-9 and TRBJ1-2, with D possibly being TRBD1 (6 bases). The germline CDR1 and CDR2 sequences are SEHNR and FQNEAQ (reference sequence). The V gene lost 8 bases and the J gene lost 4 bases, with 14 bases spanning the gap. The CDR3 runs to 13 residues. CDR3 in DNA: TGTGCCAGCCGCCCTAGGGGGGGCTATGGCTACACCTTC. Translation gives CASRPRGGYGYTF. Full variable domain (remainder filled in from reference TRBV7-9 and TRBJ1-2): DTGVSQNPRHKITKRGQNVTFRCDPISEHNRLYWYRQTLGQGPEFLTYFQNEAQLEKSRLLSDRFSAERPKGSFSTLEIQRTEQGDSAMYLCASRPRGGYGYTFGSGTRLTVV.

V gene TRBV18 combines with J gene TRBJ1-2; no clear D gene. Germline CDR1 reads KGHSH; CDR2 reads LQKENI. The CDR3 is 14 residues long. V was shortened by 4 bases and J by 2 bases, with 11 bases between the two germline ends. Written as DNA, the CDR3 is TGTGCCAGCTCACAGGACGGATTCAACTATGGCTACACCTTC. Protein sequence: CASSQDGFNYGYTF.

V usage is TRBV5-1 and J usage is TRBJ2-3; 9 bases line up with TRBD2. The junction had 6 bases not matched to a gene; V was cut back by 0 bases and J by 4 bases. CDR3 size: 16 residues. Per germline, CDR1 SGHRS and CDR2 YFSETQ. The CDR3: CASSLAGAGGSDTQYF. CDR3 sequence (DNA): TGCGCCAGCAGCTTGGCCGGGGCGGGAGGGTCAGATACGCAGTATTTT.

The gene calls are TRBV5-4 and TRBJ2-1; 8 nucleotides match TRBD2. The J segment lost 6 bases and the V segment lost 4 bases, leaving 15 bases of the junction unmatched. The germline V gene encodes CDR1 SGHNT and CDR2 YYREEE (reference sequence). The CDR3 is 17 amino acids. The CDR3 DNA is TGTGCCAGCAGCCCATCTTCGGGGACTAGAGTCAGCAATGAGCAGTTCTTC. Protein: CASSPSSGTRVSNEQFF.

The chain employs TRBV7-9 and TRBJ2-5; D call uncertain. The CDR3 consists of 12 residues. Germline CDR1 and CDR2: SEHNR and FQNEAQ (reference sequence). V gave up 4 bases and J gave up 5 bases, with 8 bases separating them. The CDR3 nucleotides read TGTGCCAGCAGCTGGATAGGGGAGACCCAGTACTTC. This translates into CASSWIGETQYF.

V usage is TRBV6-5 and J usage is TRBJ2-7, with 7 bases identical to TRBD1. J gave up 4 bases and V 0 bases, and 6 bases lay outside the gene matches. The CDR3 length is 15 residues. Germline V gives CDR1 MNHEY, CDR2 SVGAGI. In nucleotides, the CDR3 is TGTGCCAGCAGTTACTCCTCCCGGGGACAGTACGAGCAGTACTTC. It is translated as CASSYSSRGQYEQYF.

The V call is TRBV10-1, the J call TRBJ2-2; D possibly uses TRBD1 or TRBD2 (6 bases each). CDR3 length equals 17 residues. Trimming removed 1 base at V and 3 bases at J, with 15 bases between. Germline V gene lookup returns CDR1 WNHNN and CDR2 SYGVQD (reference sequence). The CDR3 loop is CASSEWFGGRDTGELFF. DNA for the CDR3: TGCGCCAGCAGTGAGTGGTTTGGGGGGCGGGACACCGGGGAGCTGTTTTTT.

The V and J genes are TRBV14 and TRBJ2-1; no definite D call. The CDR3 sequence is 14 residues long. Looked up from germline, CDR1 is SGHDN and CDR2 is FVKESK. With 0 bases removed from V and 8 bases from J, the gap between germline ends came to 11 bases. The CDR3 DNA is TGTGCCAGCAGCCAAGAAGGTCCGCGTGATGAGCAGTTCTTC. Its protein product is CASSQEGPRDEQFF.

V usage is TRBV6-6 and J usage is TRBJ2-5; D is possibly TRBD2 (6 bases). Trimming removed 6 bases from V and 1 base from J, with 15 bases in between. Germline CDR1 MNHNY, CDR2 SVGAGI (reference sequence). The CDR3 consists of 15 residues. This CDR3 reads CASRANGSPQETQYF. The CDR3 bases are TGTGCCAGCAGGGCAAACGGGAGTCCCCAAGAGACCCAGTACTTC.

The rearrangement uses TRBV19 and TRBJ1-1; weak D call: TRBD1 (5 bases). Trimming stripped 1 base from V and 6 bases from J, with 9 bases between. The CDR3 is made up of 13 amino acids. Germline V lookup: CDR1 LNHDA, CDR2 SQIVND (reference sequence). CDR3 sequence (DNA): TGTGCCAGTAGTATAGGAGGACAATCTGAAGCTTTCTTT. Translated, it gives CASSIGGQSEAFF. Together with reference TRBV19 and TRBJ1-1, the CDR3 gives the full variable domain: DGGITQSPKYLFRKEGQNVTLSCEQNLNHDAMYWYRQDPGQGLRLIYYSQIVNDFQKGDIAEGYSVSREKKESFPLTVTSAQKNPTAFYLCASSIGGQSEAFFGQGTRLTVV.

This clone was found a few times. The chain has TRBV7-9 and TRBJ2-7, with 7 bases matching TRBD2. Germline CDR1 reads SEHNR; CDR2 reads FQNEAQ (reference sequence). Trimming at V came to 7 bases and at J to 6 bases, leaving 12 bases not matched to a gene. The CDR3 consists of 14 residues. Here the CDR3 reads CASNRWAGDAEQYF. CDR3 DNA sequence: TGTGCCAGCAACCGCTGGGCGGGAGACGCCGAGCAGTACTTC.

This sequence joins TRBV11-2 and TRBJ1-5; no clear D gene. Germline-derived CDR1 and CDR2 are SGHAT and FQNNGV. Deletions cut 1 base from V and 7 bases from J, with 11 bases between. CDR3 length equals 14 residues. In DNA, the CDR3 is TGTGCCAGCAGCTTAGGAGCGGGTGGGCAGCCCCAGCATTTT. It yields the protein CASSLGAGGQPQHF.

The J gene is TRBJ1-5, the V gene TRBV7-9, with 8 bases aligning to TRBD1. J gave up 4 bases and V 5 bases, and 7 bases lay outside the gene matches. CDR1 is SEHNR, CDR2 FQNEAQ, per germline (reference sequence). This CDR3 has 15 amino acids. DNA of the CDR3: TGTGCCAGCAGCCCCGGCCGGACAGGGAATCAGCCCCAGCATTTT. Residues: CASSPGRTGNQPQHF.

The J gene is TRBJ1-1, the V gene TRBV10-1, with no clear D. This CDR3 comprises 12 residues. Germline CDR1 and CDR2: WNHNN and SYGVQD (reference sequence). Trimming shortened V by 9 bases and J by 1 base, and 9 bases separated the two germline ends. The CDR3 protein is CASRTGNTEAFF. CDR3 sequence (DNA): TGCGCCAGTAGGACGGGGAACACTGAAGCTTTCTTT.

This CDR3 is CASSTDQLREGPEGTQYF. CDR3 nucleotide sequence: TGTGCCAGTAGTACCGACCAGTTGCGGGAGGGCCCGGAGGGTACGCAGTATTTT. The genes are TRBV19 and TRBJ2-3; 9 positions agree with TRBD2. This CDR3 has 18 amino acids. The ends lost 4 bases at V and 8 bases at J; junction bases unmatched: 19. CDR1 and CDR2 (germline): LNHDA, SQIVND (reference sequence).

The gene calls are TRBV5-1 and TRBJ1-1; 10 nucleotides line up with TRBD1. The CDR3 length is 19 residues. The V gene's germline CDR1 is SGHRS and CDR2 YFSETQ. Unmatched junction bases numbered 14, after V lost 3 bases and J lost 0 bases. The CDR3 reads CASSSPRLTGGSMNTEAFF. The CDR3 coding sequence is TGCGCCAGCAGCTCCCCGAGACTGACAGGGGGCAGCATGAACACTGAAGCTTTCTTT.

The chain combines TRBV27 with TRBJ2-3; 13 bases fit TRBD2. The CDR3 covers 16 residues. The trim removed 4 bases at V and 2 bases at J, leaving 3 bases unmatched. Germline V CDR1 and CDR2: MNHEY, SMNVEV (reference sequence). In DNA form, the CDR3 reads TGTGCCAGCAGTTCGACTAGCGGGAGGTTCACAGATACGCAGTATTTT. The encoded protein is CASSSTSGRFTDTQYF.

The chain has TRBV28 and TRBJ1-1; TRBD1 might be the D (6 bases). This CDR3 has 13 residues. The germline gives CDR1 MDHEN, CDR2 SYDVKM. Trimming took 8 bases from V and 2 from J, leaving 12 bases between them. The CDR3 DNA reads TGTGCCAGCTACCAGGGGTCAAACACTGAAGCTTTCTTT. This gives the protein CASYQGSNTEAFF.

This clone was seen just once. The rearrangement joins TRBV6-5 to TRBJ1-5, with 10 bases identical to TRBD1. This CDR3 is 15 amino acids long. Germline V lookup: CDR1 MNHEY, CDR2 SVGAGI. The V gene end was trimmed by 2 bases and the J gene end by 2 bases; junction bases not matched to a gene: 0. The CDR3 DNA follows: TGTGCCAGCAGTTACGGGACAGGGGGCAATCAGCCCCAGCATTTT. Its translation is CASSYGTGGNQPQHF.

CDR3 in DNA: TGTGCCAGCAGTTACTTAGGGAAAAGGGATGAAGCTTTCTTT. This translates into CASSYLGKRDEAFF. The chain has TRBV6-6 and TRBJ1-1; D gene uncertain. V was trimmed by 1 base and J by 7 bases, leaving 13 bases between them. CDR3 length: 14 residues. Germline V CDR1 and CDR2: MNHNY, SVGAGI (reference sequence).

The chain links TRBV27 to TRBJ1-2; tentatively, D is TRBD1 (5 bases). Germline V gives CDR1 MNHEY, CDR2 SMNVEV (reference sequence). This CDR3 contains 16 residues. Trimming shortened V by 4 bases and J by 4 bases, and 19 bases separated the two germline ends. Here the CDR3 reads CASSSEPGLPGYGYTF. In DNA form, the CDR3 reads TGTGCCAGCAGTTCCGAACCGGGACTACCAGGCTATGGCTACACCTTC.

The rearrangement joins TRBV7-3 to TRBJ2-1; possibly TRBD1 for D (6 bases). Germline V lookup: CDR1 SGHTA, CDR2 FQGTGA. V was pared by 5 bases and J by 4 bases, with 9 bases between. The CDR3 is made up of 13 amino acids. The CDR3 region is CASSQDSYNEQFF. CDR3 coding DNA: TGTGCCAGCAGCCAGGACAGTTACAATGAGCAGTTCTTC.

This chain links TRBV7-8 with TRBJ2-5; D tentatively fits TRBD1 or TRBD2 (5 bases each). Trimming took off 0 bases at V and 2 bases at J, with 7 bases between the two ends. This CDR3 is 14 amino acids long. The germline CDR1 and CDR2 sequences are SGHVS and FQNEAQ. CDR3 DNA sequence: TGTGCCAGCAGCTTAGCCGGGGCTCAAGAGACCCAGTACTTC. Translating it yields CASSLAGAQETQYF.

This chain joins TRBV5-6 and TRBJ2-3; 7 nucleotides match TRBD2. CDR1 is SGHDT and CDR2 is YYEEEE in the germline V gene. V lost 4 bases, J lost 5 bases, and 4 bases stayed unmatched. This CDR3 spans 13 amino acids. The DNA for the CDR3 is TGTGCCAGCAGCGGGGCGGGAGTAGATACGCAGTATTTT. Its protein is CASSGAGVDTQYF.

The V and J genes are TRBV4-1 and TRBJ2-7; perhaps TRBD2 as D (5 bases). The CDR3 runs to 13 residues. Looked up from germline, CDR1 is MGHRA and CDR2 is YSYEKL. Trimming pared 5 bases from V and 1 base from J, leaving 9 bases between. CDR3 nucleotide sequence: TGCGCCAGCAGCAGCCGGGATTCCTACGAGCAGTACTTC. Translation gives CASSSRDSYEQYF.

This clone was detected only once. This CDR3 reads CASSTPGSYEQYF. The CDR3 nucleotides are TGTGCCAGCAGTACCCCAGGGTCCTACGAGCAGTACTTC. The chain links TRBV6-5 to TRBJ2-5, with D perhaps TRBD1 (5 bases). The end of the DNA fits TRBJ2-7 better, so the J call may be wrong. The CDR3 sequence is 13 residues long. From germline, CDR1 is MNHEY and CDR2 SVGAGI.